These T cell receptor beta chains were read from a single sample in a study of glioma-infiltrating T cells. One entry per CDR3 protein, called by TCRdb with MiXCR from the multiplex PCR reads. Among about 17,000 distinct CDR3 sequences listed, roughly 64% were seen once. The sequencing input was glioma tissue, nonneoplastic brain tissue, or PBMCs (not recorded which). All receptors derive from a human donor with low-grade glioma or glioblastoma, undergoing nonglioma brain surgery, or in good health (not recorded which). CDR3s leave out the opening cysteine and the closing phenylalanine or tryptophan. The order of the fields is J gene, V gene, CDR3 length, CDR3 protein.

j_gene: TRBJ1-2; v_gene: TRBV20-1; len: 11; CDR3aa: SFTTGPRTGYT
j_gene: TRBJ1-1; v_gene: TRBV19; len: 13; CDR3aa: ASTILKEMNTEAF
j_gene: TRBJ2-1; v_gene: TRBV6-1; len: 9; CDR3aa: ASSGGTTPL
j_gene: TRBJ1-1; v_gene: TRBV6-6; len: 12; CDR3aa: ASSLVPPAAEAF
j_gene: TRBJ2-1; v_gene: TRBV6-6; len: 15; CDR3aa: ANSYSSRSGSYNEQF
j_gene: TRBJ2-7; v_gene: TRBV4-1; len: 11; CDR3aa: ASSQGVGSEQY
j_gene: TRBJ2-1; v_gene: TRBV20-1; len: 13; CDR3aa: SARGGTSGNNEQF
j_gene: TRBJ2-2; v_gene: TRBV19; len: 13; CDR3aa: ASSSEREFTGELF
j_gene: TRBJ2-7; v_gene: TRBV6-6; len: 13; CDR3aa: ASSYSLDSSYEQY
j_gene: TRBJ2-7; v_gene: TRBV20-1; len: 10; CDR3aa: SLGTESYEQY
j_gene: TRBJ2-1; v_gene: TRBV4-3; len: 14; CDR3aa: ASSQAFIGQGYEQF
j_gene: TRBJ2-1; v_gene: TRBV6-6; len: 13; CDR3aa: ASTIRGLSYNEQF
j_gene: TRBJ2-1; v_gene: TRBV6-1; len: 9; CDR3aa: ASSWGTGQF
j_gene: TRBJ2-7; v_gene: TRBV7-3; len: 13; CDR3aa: ASSPTLTGTYEQY
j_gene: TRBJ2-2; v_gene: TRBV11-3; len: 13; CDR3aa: ASGKGLANTGELF
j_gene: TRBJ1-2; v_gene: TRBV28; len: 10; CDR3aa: ASSPLIYGYT
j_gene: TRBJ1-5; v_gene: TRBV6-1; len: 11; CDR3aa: ASTHRVGQPQH
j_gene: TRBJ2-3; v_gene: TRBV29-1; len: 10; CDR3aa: SVDTGTDTQY
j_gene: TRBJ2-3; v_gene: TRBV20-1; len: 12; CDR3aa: SACDGGSGDTQY
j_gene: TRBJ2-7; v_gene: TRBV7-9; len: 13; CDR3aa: ASSSGQGADYEQY
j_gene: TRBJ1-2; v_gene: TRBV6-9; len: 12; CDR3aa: ASSYGGTGRGYT
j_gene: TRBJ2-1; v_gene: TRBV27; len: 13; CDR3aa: ASRRWFISYSEQF
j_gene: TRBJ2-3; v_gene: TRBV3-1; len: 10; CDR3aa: AGSQLADVQY
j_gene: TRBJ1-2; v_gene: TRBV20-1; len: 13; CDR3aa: SARDLRRSDYGYT
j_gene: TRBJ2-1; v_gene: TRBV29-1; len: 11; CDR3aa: SATGQGYNEQF
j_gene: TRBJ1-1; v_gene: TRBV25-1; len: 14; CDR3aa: ASSARGGGGTGEAF
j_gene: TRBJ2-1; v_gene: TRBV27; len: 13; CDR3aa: ASSRAASGFDEQF
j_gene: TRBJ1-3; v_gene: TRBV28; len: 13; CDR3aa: ASRSDRVPGNTIY
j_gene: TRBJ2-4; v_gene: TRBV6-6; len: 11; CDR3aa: ASLSLRRDIQY
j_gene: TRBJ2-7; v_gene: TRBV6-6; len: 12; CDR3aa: ASSSRLAGDEQY
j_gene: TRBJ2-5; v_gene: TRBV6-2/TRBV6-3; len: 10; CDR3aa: ASADYQETQY
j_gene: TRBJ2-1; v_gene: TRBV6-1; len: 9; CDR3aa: ASRETNEQF
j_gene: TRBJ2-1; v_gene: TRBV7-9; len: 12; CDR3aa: ATQGAYSYNEQF
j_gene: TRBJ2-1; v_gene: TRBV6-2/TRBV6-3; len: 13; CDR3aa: ASRERGSSYNEQF